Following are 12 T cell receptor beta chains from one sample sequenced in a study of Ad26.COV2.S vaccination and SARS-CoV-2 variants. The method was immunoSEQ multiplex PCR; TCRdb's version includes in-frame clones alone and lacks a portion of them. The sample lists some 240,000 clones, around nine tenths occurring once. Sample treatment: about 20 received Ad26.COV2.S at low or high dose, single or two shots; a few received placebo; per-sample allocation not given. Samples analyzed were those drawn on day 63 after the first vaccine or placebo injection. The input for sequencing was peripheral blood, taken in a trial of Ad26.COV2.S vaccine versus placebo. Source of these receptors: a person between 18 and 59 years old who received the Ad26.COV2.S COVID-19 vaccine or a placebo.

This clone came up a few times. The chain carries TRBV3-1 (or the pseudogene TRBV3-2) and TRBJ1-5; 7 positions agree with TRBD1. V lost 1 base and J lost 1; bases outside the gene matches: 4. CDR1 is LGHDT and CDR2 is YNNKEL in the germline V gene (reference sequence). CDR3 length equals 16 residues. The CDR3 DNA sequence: TGTGCCAGCAGCCAAGGACAGGGCGGAAGCAATCAGCCCCAGCATTTT. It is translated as CASSQGQGGSNQPQHF.

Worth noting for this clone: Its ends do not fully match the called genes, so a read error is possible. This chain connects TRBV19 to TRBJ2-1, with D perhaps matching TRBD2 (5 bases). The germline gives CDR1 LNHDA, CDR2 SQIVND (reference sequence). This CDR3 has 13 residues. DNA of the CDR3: TGTGCCAGTAGGATAGGGAGCTACAATGAGCAGTTCTTC. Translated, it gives CASRIGSYNEQFF.

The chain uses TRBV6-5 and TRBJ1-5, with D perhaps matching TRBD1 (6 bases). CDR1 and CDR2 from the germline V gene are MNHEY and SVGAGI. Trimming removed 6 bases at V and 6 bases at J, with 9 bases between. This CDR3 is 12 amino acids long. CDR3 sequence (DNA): TGTGCCAGCAGACAGGGATTTCAGCCCCAGCATTTT. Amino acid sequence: CASRQGFQPQHF.

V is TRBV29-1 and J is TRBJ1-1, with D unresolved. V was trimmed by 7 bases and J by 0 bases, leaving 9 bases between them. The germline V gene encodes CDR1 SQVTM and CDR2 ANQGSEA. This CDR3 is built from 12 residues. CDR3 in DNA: TGCAGCGCCGCACCAGTGAACACTGAAGCTTTCTTT. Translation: CSAAPVNTEAFF.

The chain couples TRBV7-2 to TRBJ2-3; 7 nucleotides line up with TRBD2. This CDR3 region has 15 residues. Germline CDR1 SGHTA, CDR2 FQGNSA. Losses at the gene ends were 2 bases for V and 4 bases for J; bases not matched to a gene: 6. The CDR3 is CASSLRWDYADTQYF. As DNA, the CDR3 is TGTGCCAGCAGCTTAAGATGGGACTACGCAGATACGCAGTATTTT.

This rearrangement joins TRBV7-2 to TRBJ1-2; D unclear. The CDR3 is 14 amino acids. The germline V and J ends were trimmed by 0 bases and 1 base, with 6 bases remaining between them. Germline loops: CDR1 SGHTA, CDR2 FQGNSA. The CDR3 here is CASSLAEGNYGYTF. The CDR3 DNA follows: TGTGCCAGCAGCTTAGCCGAGGGTAACTATGGCTACACCTTC.

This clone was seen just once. CDR3 region: CASSARSRETQYF. DNA for the CDR3: TGTGCCAGCAGCGCCAGGAGCCGAGAGACCCAGTACTTC. The rearrangement uses TRBV6-5 and TRBJ2-5; D is unclear. CDR3 length: 13 residues. V shed 6 bases and J shed 4 bases, with 12 bases lying between them. CDR1 is MNHEY and CDR2 is SVGAGI in the germline V gene.

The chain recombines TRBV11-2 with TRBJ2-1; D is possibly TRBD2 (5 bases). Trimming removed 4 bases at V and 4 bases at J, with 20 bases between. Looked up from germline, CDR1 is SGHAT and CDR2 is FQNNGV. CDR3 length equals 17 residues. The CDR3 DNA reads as TGTGCCAGCAGCTCTCCCCGGACGGGGTTCCGTTACAATGAGCAGTTCTTC. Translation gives CASSSPRTGFRYNEQFF.

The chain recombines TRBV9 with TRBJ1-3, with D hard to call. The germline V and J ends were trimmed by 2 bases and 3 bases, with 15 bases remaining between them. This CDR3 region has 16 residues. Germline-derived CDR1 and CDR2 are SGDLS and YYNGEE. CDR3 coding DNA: TGTGCCAGCAGCGTGGACCGGGTCCTAGGTGGAAACACCATATATTTT. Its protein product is CASSVDRVLGGNTIYF.

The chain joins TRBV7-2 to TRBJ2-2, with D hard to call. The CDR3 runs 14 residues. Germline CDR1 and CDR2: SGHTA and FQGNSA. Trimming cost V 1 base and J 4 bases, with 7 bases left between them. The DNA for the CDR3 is TGTGCCAGCAGCTTAGAGCCCGTCACCGGGGAGCTGTTTTTT. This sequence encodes CASSLEPVTGELFF. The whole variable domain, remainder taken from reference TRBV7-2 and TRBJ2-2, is GAGVSQSPSNKVTEKGKDVELRCDPISGHTALYWYRQSLGQGLEFLIYFQGNSAPDKSGLPSDRFSAERTGGSVSTLTIQRTQQEDSAVYLCASSLEPVTGELFFGEGSRLTVL.

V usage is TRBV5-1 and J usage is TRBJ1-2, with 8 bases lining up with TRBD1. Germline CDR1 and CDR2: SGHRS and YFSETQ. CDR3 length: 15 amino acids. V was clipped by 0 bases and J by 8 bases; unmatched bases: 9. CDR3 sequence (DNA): TGCGCCAGCAGCTTGGCCCCGGGACAGGAAGGCGGCTACACCTTC. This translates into CASSLAPGQEGGYTF. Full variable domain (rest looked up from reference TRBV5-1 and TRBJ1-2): KAGVTQTPRYLIKTRGQQVTLSCSPISGHRSVSWYQQTPGQGLQFLFEYFSETQRNKGNFPGRFSGRQFSNSRSEMNVSTLELGDSALYLCASSLAPGQEGGYTFGSGTRLTVV.

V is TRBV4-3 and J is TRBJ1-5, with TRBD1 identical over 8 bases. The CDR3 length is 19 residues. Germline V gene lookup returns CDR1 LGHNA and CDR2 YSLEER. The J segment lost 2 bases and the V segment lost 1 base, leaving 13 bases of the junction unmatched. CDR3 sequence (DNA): TGCGCCAGCAGCCAAGCTTATCAGGGGGCAGGGAGGGGCAATCAGCCCCAGCATTTT. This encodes CASSQAYQGAGRGNQPQHF.